The source of this TCR beta chain is a study of cytomegalovirus exposure and HLA in healthy donors. The study, taken as a whole, reports: As a later analysis showed, a missense DCLRE1C variant was linked to trimming of TCR beta V- and J-genes. Per a prior analysis, the majority of TCR beta V segments were productive roughly 90% or roughly 30% of the time. Sequencing depth roughly uniform across donors was assumed in presence/absence analyses.

This CDR3 contains 13 residues. CDR1 is SGHRS, CDR2 YFSETQ, per germline. The V end was cut by 0 bases, the J end by 7 bases, with 11 bases between. PCR used 60 Vbeta primers and 13 Jbeta primers. The repertoire was sequenced with immunoSEQ multiplex PCR; TCRdb's copy has only in-frame clones and lacks some. The data contain under 65,000 clones, roughly 84% of them singletons. Note on this clone: Antigen unknown.

The sequence derives from a woman between 18 and 29 years old in good health and CMV-seronegative. The material sequenced was PBMCs. This chain joins TRBV5-1 and TRBJ2-7; no clear D gene. CDR3 region: CASSLASRSEQYF. DNA of the CDR3: TGCGCCAGCAGCTTGGCCTCGAGGTCTGAGCAGTACTTC.